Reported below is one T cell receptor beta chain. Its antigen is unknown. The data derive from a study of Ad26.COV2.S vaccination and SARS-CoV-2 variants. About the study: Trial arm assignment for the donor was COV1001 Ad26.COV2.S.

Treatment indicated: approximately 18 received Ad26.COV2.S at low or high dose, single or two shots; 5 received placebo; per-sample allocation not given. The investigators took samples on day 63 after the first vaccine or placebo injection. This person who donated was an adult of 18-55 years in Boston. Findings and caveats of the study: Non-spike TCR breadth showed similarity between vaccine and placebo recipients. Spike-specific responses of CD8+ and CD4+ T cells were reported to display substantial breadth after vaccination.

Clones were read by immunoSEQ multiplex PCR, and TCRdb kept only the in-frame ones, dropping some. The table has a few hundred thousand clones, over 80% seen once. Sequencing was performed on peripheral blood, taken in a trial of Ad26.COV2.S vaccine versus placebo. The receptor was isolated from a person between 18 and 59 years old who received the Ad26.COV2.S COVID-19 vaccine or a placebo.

The CDR3 nucleotides are TGTGCCACCAGCAGGGTCCCCTCCGGTGAGCAGTTCTTC. Its translation is CATSRVPSGEQFF. This chain uses TRBV15 with TRBJ2-1; D is ambiguous. Per the germline V gene, CDR1 is LNHNV and CDR2 is YYDKDF (reference sequence). This CDR3 contains 13 residues. The V end lost 3 bases, the J end lost 9 bases, and 12 bases lay between the germline ends.